The clone carrying this T cell receptor beta chain was seen just once. Antigen: not known. These data are taken from a study of cytomegalovirus exposure and HLA in healthy donors. Whole-study findings and limits: When analyzed later, a missense DCLRE1C variant was found to be linked to TCR beta V- and J-gene trimming.

The PCR employed 60 Vbeta primers together with 13 Jbeta primers. Repertoires were generated with immunoSEQ multiplex PCR, while TCRdb's copy carries only in-frame clones and drops some. Seen here are 100,000 or so clones, roughly 76% observed once, and the top ten hold approximately 4%. V shed 4 bases and J shed 5 bases, with 12 bases lying between them. The CDR3 runs 13 residues. CDR1 SGHRS and CDR2 YFSETQ come from the germline V gene. The clonotype comes from a man aged 35-49 years in good health and CMV-seronegative. The genes are TRBV5-1 and TRBJ1-1; TRBD1 is a possible D gene (5 bases). The material sequenced was PBMCs. The DNA for the CDR3 is TGCGCCAGCAGCCCAAGTGGGGGGACTGAAGCTTTCTTT. Translation: CASSPSGGTEAFF.